The present TCR gamma chain was sequenced within a study of human gamma delta and Vdelta1 T cells. Study results and caveats: Acute myeloid leukemia was reportedly broadly targeted by polyclonal Delta One T cells.

Germline CDR1 reads EGSNGY; CDR2 reads YDSYNSKV. CDR3 size: 13 residues. A note on this clone: Its cognate antigen is unknown. A junction boundary mismatches the germline segment, possibly from a read error.

With CATT, TCRdb re-called clones from the PCR reads. The sample carries 5,100 or so gamma-chain clones, under 35% recorded once. This receptor was taken from a human donor in good health. The specimen sequenced was Vdelta1 gamma-delta T cells from blood grown in culture (DOT cells). The V and J genes are TRGV2 and TRGJ1 or TRGJ2. The DNA of the CDR3 is TGTGCCACCTGTGACGTGCGGCGTTATAAGAAACTCTTT. This translates into CATCDVRRYKKLF.